Shown below are 11 T cell receptor beta chains from a single sample sequenced in a study of T cells in Graves' hyperthyroidism and ophthalmopathy. RNA transcripts yielded amplified TCR beta CDR3 regions. HTBI primers were used for first-round RT-PCR of the TCR CDR3. TCRdb re-analysed the multiplex PCR reads in MiXCR, keeping a single row per CDR3 protein. The sample holds around 560,000 distinct CDR3 sequences, roughly a sixth seen once. Sequencing was performed on blood. The origin of the receptors is a woman between 18 and 29 years old with Graves' hyperthyroidism.

This clonotype was counted at least ten times. This rearrangement joins TRBV7-2 to TRBJ1-1; no reliable D call. CDR1 and CDR2 from the germline V gene are SGHTA and FQGNSA. The CDR3 contains 13 residues. The V gene lost 4 bases and the J gene lost 8 bases, with 14 bases spanning the gap. CDR3 coding DNA: TGTGCCAGCAGCTCCACGCCGAGATTAGAAGCTTTCTTT. Encoded protein: CASSSTPRLEAFF.

This clonotype has a count of ten or more. The chain carries TRBV20-1 and TRBJ1-4; possibly TRBD1 for D (5 bases). Trimming pared 3 bases from V and 8 bases from J, leaving 13 bases between. The germline V gene has CDR1 DFQATT and CDR2 SNEGSKA (reference sequence). CDR3 length equals 13 residues. For the CDR3, the DNA is TGCAGTGCTAGTGGGGGGGATCCGGAAAAACTGTTTTTT. Translating gives CSASGGDPEKLFF.

This clonotype has just a few counts. The CDR3 loop reads CSAPPGGMYQETQYF. CDR3 in DNA: TGCAGTGCTCCCCCCGGAGGAATGTACCAAGAGACCCAGTACTTC. The chain couples TRBV20-1 to TRBJ2-5; a weak D match, TRBD2 (5 bases). There are 15 residues in the CDR3. V lost 5 bases to trimming and J lost 0 bases, with 16 bases between them. CDR1 is DFQATT and CDR2 is SNEGSKA in the germline V gene (reference sequence).

The chain carries TRBV20-1 and TRBJ2-7; no firm D call. Trimming pared 6 bases from V and 0 bases from J, leaving 12 bases between. Germline loops: CDR1 DFQATT, CDR2 SNEGSKA (reference sequence). This CDR3 has 13 amino acids. The CDR3: CSADGRSSYEQYF. CDR3 nucleotide sequence: TGCAGTGCCGACGGAAGGAGCTCCTACGAGCAGTACTTC.

The chain recombines TRBV11-1 with TRBJ2-7, with a weak D call TRBD2 (5 bases). The CDR3 runs to 14 residues. Trimming took off 5 bases at V and 2 bases at J, with 13 bases between the two ends. Germline CDR1 SGHAT, CDR2 FQDESV (reference sequence). Written as DNA, the CDR3 is TGTGCCAGCAGCCCCTCCGGGAAAGCCTACGAGCAGTACTTC. Translating gives CASSPSGKAYEQYF.

The table lists this clonotype with a few counts. This chain uses TRBV24-1 with TRBJ2-7; no reliable D call. Between the trimmed V and J ends, which lost 5 bases and 5 bases, there was a span of 12 bases. This CDR3 has 13 residues. Germline CDR1 KGHDR, CDR2 SFDVKD. CDR3 nucleotides: TGTGCCACCAGTGCCGGCGGTCCTGACGAGCAGTACTTC. Protein product: CATSAGGPDEQYF.

This clonotype was observed many times. This rearrangement joins TRBV7-8 to TRBJ1-5; no clear D gene. The CDR3 spans 17 residues. Trimming pared 3 bases from V and 0 bases from J, leaving 15 bases between. The germline V gene encodes CDR1 SGHVS and CDR2 FQNEAQ. CDR3 nucleotide sequence: TGTGCCAGCAGCTTGGCCGTAGGTGGGGTTAGCAATCAGCCCCAGCATTTT. As protein: CASSLAVGGVSNQPQHF.

This clonotype has only a few counts. This chain links TRBV20-1 with TRBJ2-1; 14 bases match TRBD2. The CDR3 consists of 17 residues. Germline assignment: CDR1 DFQATT and CDR2 SNEGSKA (reference sequence). The trim removed 5 bases at V and 5 bases at J, leaving 11 bases unmatched. The CDR3 reads CSAPDRTSGGINNEQFF. DNA for the CDR3: TGCAGTGCTCCCGATAGGACTAGCGGGGGGATAAACAATGAGCAGTTCTTC.

This clonotype was detected a few times. This chain connects TRBV20-1 to TRBJ2-5; TRBD1 matches 9 bases. Germline V CDR1 and CDR2: DFQATT, SNEGSKA (reference sequence). J was trimmed by 3 bases and V by 2 bases; bases with no gene match: 7. This CDR3 comprises 15 residues. The CDR3 spells CSARPFDRGKETQYF. The DNA for the CDR3 is TGCAGTGCTAGACCCTTTGACAGGGGGAAAGAGACCCAGTACTTC.

This clonotype occurred a few times. V is TRBV5-1 and J is TRBJ2-5; TRBD2 matches 10 bases. The CDR3 length is 15 residues. Trimming at V came to 3 bases and at J to 2 bases, leaving 4 bases not matched to a gene. Germline V CDR1 and CDR2: SGHRS, YFSETQ. CDR3 DNA sequence: TGCGCCAGCAGCTCGGGACTAGCGATACAAGAGACCCAGTACTTC. Protein product: CASSSGLAIQETQYF.

This clonotype was detected only a few times. J is TRBJ2-5 and V is TRBV12-3 or TRBV12-4; a weak D match, TRBD2 (6 bases). The CDR3 contains 14 residues. Trimming removed 4 bases at V and 1 base at J, with 10 bases between. Here the CDR3 reads CASSSSELQETQYF. DNA for the CDR3: TGTGCCAGCAGTTCTAGCGAACTCCAAGAGACCCAGTACTTC.